The clone carrying this T cell receptor beta chain has just a few counts. TCRdb's table, derived via immunoSEQ multiplex PCR, lists solely in-frame clones and lacks some. The top ten clones hold roughly 8% of a sample with more than 150,000 clones, around 86% of them seen once. This specimen comes from a study of blood T cell repertoires in COVID-19. This CDR3 contains 14 residues. Germline CDR1 SEHNR, CDR2 FQNEAQ (reference sequence). Trimming pared 3 bases from V and 2 bases from J, leaving 8 bases between. The chain joins TRBV7-9 to TRBJ1-3; no definite D call. Sequencing was carried out using peripheral blood. The TCR comes from a man in his fifties or sixties with acute or convalescent COVID-19. CDR3 sequence (DNA): TGTGCCAGCAGCTTGGGGAGGGCTGGAAACACCATATATTTT. Residues: CASSLGRAGNTIYF.